This T cell receptor (beta chain) is drawn from a study of graft-versus-host responses after intestinal transplantation. Overall study context: Multivisceral, liver-intestinal, or isolated intestinal grafts were transplanted into recipients. Uniformly, recipients were administered anti-thymocyte globulin induction with subsequent tacrolimus and steroids for approximately three years. Findings and limits, study-wide: Recipient bone marrow held GvH clones, some seen earlier in ileum or blood.

Germline V gene sequence: CDR1 SGHNT, CDR2 YENEEA. The CDR3 spans 13 residues. V was shortened by 3 bases and J by 4 bases, with 9 bases between the two germline ends. Sequencing was performed with immunoSEQ multiplex PCR; in TCRdb, only in-frame clones are kept and a portion is missing. This sample has fewer than 95,000 clones, with over 85% found just once. Turning to this clone: The antigen is not known.

J is TRBJ1-2 and V is TRBV11-3; possibly TRBD1 for D (5 bases). The TCR originated in a human donor who received an intestinal transplant. The source material was unstimulated CD8+ T cells sorted from spleen or lymph node cells, sampled before intestinal transplant. The CDR3 DNA follows: TGTGCCAGCAGCTTGACCAGGGTCTATGGCTACACCTTC. This translates into CASSLTRVYGYTF.